This paragraph reports one T cell receptor beta chain. CDR3 length: 16 amino acids. Germline loops: CDR1 SEHNR, CDR2 FQNEAQ (reference sequence). Trimming removed 1 base from V and 6 bases from J, with 15 bases in between. This specimen comes from a study of blood T cell repertoires in COVID-19. Study as a whole: Collection of acute and convalescent COVID-19 samples took place in the United States, Italy and Spain. Sources were T cells, B-cell-depleted T cells, or PBMCs; the material itself was cDNA or gDNA.

Original processing methods: Amplifying reference gene primers gave estimates of nucleated cell counts. Produced via immunoSEQ multiplex PCR; TCRdb's table is partial and in-frame only. That table furnishes V, J and clone size, whereas the DNA furnished D and trimming. The repertoire has some 130,000 clones, around 73% of them found once; the top ten carry approximately 9.9%. This rearrangement joins TRBV7-9 to TRBJ2-2, with a possible D match to TRBD1 (7 bases). Source material: peripheral blood. This receptor was identified in a man between 60 and 75 years old who had recovered from COVID-19. CDR3 amino acids: CASSLVFQGGPGELFF. The CDR3 bases are TGTGCCAGCAGCTTAGTATTCCAGGGGGGCCCCGGGGAGCTGTTTTTT.